This TCR beta chain is drawn from a study of blood T cell repertoires in COVID-19. Looking at the study overall: Spain, Italy and the United States supplied samples that represented acute and convalescent COVID-19. Nucleic acid was either cDNA or gDNA, and it came from T cells, B-cell-depleted T cells, or PBMCs.

The ends lost 8 bases at V and 7 bases at J; junction bases unmatched: 9. CDR3 length: 13 residues. While infection was still active, Seattle patients were enrolled and then followed longitudinally. In the study's own analysis: From reference gene primer amplification, estimates of nucleated cell counts were derived. Sequencing used immunoSEQ multiplex PCR; TCRdb keeps in-frame clones, though not all of them. V and J calls and clone size come straight from that table; D and trimming were deduced from the DNA. The sample holds some 200,000 clones; more than 80% are singletons and the top ten take approximately 12%.

The clonotype comes from a woman older than 75 with COVID-19, enrolled during active disease. The genes are TRBV12-3 or TRBV12-4 and TRBJ1-2, with 8 bases lining up with TRBD1. The sample taken for sequencing was peripheral blood. The CDR3 DNA is TGTGCCAGCGGCGCGACAGGGGTCGGTGGCTACACCTTC. Protein sequence: CASGATGVGGYTF.